The rows below give T cell receptor beta chains drawn from one sample of a study of response to subunit inactivated influenza vaccine. TCRdb reanalysed the RT-PCR reads using MiXCR and keeps one entry per CDR3 protein. The table has hundreds of thousands of distinct CDR3 sequences, approximately 17% seen once. The material sequenced was PBMCs from blood, taken more than 4 days after vaccination. These receptors came from a man in his fifties or sixties who received an inactivated influenza vaccine. Each CDR3 is given with its conserved first and last residue. D genes are given only for firm matches. Only some rows state a clone size, as once, few, many or a class for expanded clones.

J: TRBJ2-2; D: TRBD1; V: TRBV5-4; size: NA; DNA: TGTGCCAGCAGCCCGGACAGGGAAAACACCGGGGAGCTGTTTTTT; CDR3: CASSPDRENTGELFF
J: TRBJ2-7; D: NA; V: TRBV2; size: few; DNA: TGTGCCAGCAGTGAGATGGGCGGAAAAACCTACGAGCAGTACTTC; CDR3: CASSEMGGKTYEQYF
J: TRBJ2-3; D: NA; V: TRBV4-2; size: many; DNA: TGTGCCAGCAGCCAAGTATCCTTAGGGGGAGATACGCAGTATTTT; CDR3: CASSQVSLGGDTQYF
J: TRBJ1-1; D: NA; V: TRBV29-1; size: few; DNA: TGCAGCGTTTGGGGAGCGAACACTGAAGCTTTCTTT; CDR3: CSVWGANTEAFF
J: TRBJ2-5; D: NA; V: TRBV12-3/TRBV12-4; size: few; DNA: TGTGCCAGCAGTCCATTCATCGGAGATATAACACAAGAGACCCAGTACTTC; CDR3: CASSPFIGDITQETQYF
J: TRBJ1-5; D: TRBD1; V: TRBV20-1; size: few; DNA: TGCAGTGCTATTCAGGGGGCCGGGAGTCAGCCCCAGCATTTT; CDR3: CSAIQGAGSQPQHF
J: TRBJ2-1; D: NA; V: TRBV12-3/TRBV12-4; size: NA; DNA: TGTGCCAGCAGTTTTGAGGCGGCGGGGAGGGAGCAGTTCTTC; CDR3: CASSFEAAGREQFF
J: TRBJ2-3; D: NA; V: TRBV11-2; size: NA; DNA: TGTGCCAGCAGCTTAGGAGTCTACACAGATACGCAGTATTTT; CDR3: CASSLGVYTDTQYF
J: TRBJ2-7; D: NA; V: TRBV12-3/TRBV12-4; size: NA; DNA: TGTGCCAGCAGTTTACGGAGGTCCTACGAGCAGTACTTC; CDR3: CASSLRRSYEQYF
J: TRBJ2-2; D: NA; V: TRBV6-1; size: few; DNA: TGTGCCAGCAGCCCGACAGGCCTACTGAACACCGGGGAGCTGTTTTTT; CDR3: CASSPTGLLNTGELFF
J: TRBJ1-1; D: TRBD1; V: TRBV12-3/TRBV12-4; size: NA; DNA: TGTGCCAGCAGTAGAGGACAGGGAGTCACTGAAGCTTTCTTT; CDR3: CASSRGQGVTEAFF
J: TRBJ2-2; D: NA; V: TRBV20-1; size: NA; DNA: TGCAGTGCTAGAGAAGCAGGTCCCAGCACCGGGGAGCTGTTTTTT; CDR3: CSAREAGPSTGELFF
J: TRBJ1-2; D: NA; V: TRBV5-1; size: NA; DNA: TGCGCCAGCAGCTGGGGGGTAGGGCGGAACTATGGCTACACCTTC; CDR3: CASSWGVGRNYGYTF
J: TRBJ1-1; D: NA; V: TRBV2; size: NA; DNA: TGTGCCAGCAGTGAGTGGACGGTCGATGAAGCTTTCTTT; CDR3: CASSEWTVDEAFF
J: TRBJ1-1; D: NA; V: TRBV29-1; size: few; DNA: TGCAGCGTTGGGGGGGGGAATGAAGCTTTCTTT; CDR3: CSVGGGNEAFF
J: TRBJ2-2; D: TRBD2; V: TRBV5-1; size: few; DNA: TGCGCCAGCAGCTTACTAGCGGGAGTGAAGAACACCGGGGAGCTGTTTTTT; CDR3: CASSLLAGVKNTGELFF
J: TRBJ2-2; D: TRBD2; V: TRBV5-6; size: few; DNA: TGTGCCACCGGACGAAGCGGGGCGGAAACCGGGGAGCTGTTTTTT; CDR3: CATGRSGAETGELFF
J: TRBJ2-2; D: TRBD1; V: TRBV7-8; size: few; DNA: TGTGCCAGCACGCAGGGGGCCAACACCGGGGAGCTGTTTTTT; CDR3: CASTQGANTGELFF
J: TRBJ1-2; D: TRBD1; V: TRBV5-1; size: once; DNA: TGCGCCAGCAGCGAACCGGGACAGACTAACTATGGCTACACCTTC; CDR3: CASSEPGQTNYGYTF
J: TRBJ2-2; D: TRBD1; V: TRBV7-2; size: few; DNA: TGTGCCAGCAGCGCAAACAGGGGACAGGGCGGGGAGCTGTTTTTT; CDR3: CASSANRGQGGELFF
J: TRBJ2-5; D: TRBD2; V: TRBV5-1; size: NA; DNA: TGCGCCAGCAGAAAAAGCGGGATCCCAGAGACCCAGTACTTC; CDR3: CASRKSGIPETQYF
J: TRBJ2-2; D: NA; V: TRBV29-1; size: few; DNA: TGCAGCGTCGCTCCAGGGAGTTCGGGCACCGGGGAGCTGTTTTTT; CDR3: CSVAPGSSGTGELFF
J: TRBJ2-3; D: TRBD2; V: TRBV6-2/TRBV6-3; size: NA; DNA: TGTGCCAGCAGTTCGTTCGGGACTAGCGACACAGATACGCAGTATTTT; CDR3: CASSSFGTSDTDTQYF
J: TRBJ2-1; D: TRBD1; V: TRBV5-1; size: many; DNA: TGCGCCAGCAGCCCAATCTCCGGGACAGGGGGCCGGAATGAGCAGTTCTTC; CDR3: CASSPISGTGGRNEQFF
J: TRBJ2-3; D: NA; V: TRBV3-1; size: few; DNA: TGTGCCAGCAGCCAAGATCGGGCCCGCACAGATACGCAGTATTTT; CDR3: CASSQDRARTDTQYF
J: TRBJ2-1; D: NA; V: TRBV20-1; size: NA; DNA: TGCAGTGCTAGAGGCGGGACATTCTCCTACAATGAGCAGTTCTTC; CDR3: CSARGGTFSYNEQFF
J: TRBJ2-1; D: NA; V: TRBV7-3; size: NA; DNA: TGTGCCAGCAGCTTGACTCAGGGGGGGGAGCAGTTCTTC; CDR3: CASSLTQGGEQFF
J: TRBJ2-1; D: NA; V: TRBV7-9; size: NA; DNA: TGTGCCAGCAGCCCAACATGGACGGGCAATGAGCAGTTCTTC; CDR3: CASSPTWTGNEQFF
J: TRBJ2-3; D: NA; V: TRBV7-9; size: few; DNA: TGTGCCAGCAGCTTAGCGACGATCCCCCATACGCAGTATTTT; CDR3: CASSLATIPHTQYF
J: TRBJ2-5; D: TRBD2; V: TRBV10-1; size: few; DNA: TGCGCCAGCAGTGAGTCCCGACTAGCGGGGGCCGAAGAGACCCAGTACTTC; CDR3: CASSESRLAGAEETQYF
J: TRBJ2-2; D: NA; V: TRBV7-2; size: few; DNA: TGTGCCAGCAGCACACTTCGGGGCACCGGGGAGCTGTTTTTT; CDR3: CASSTLRGTGELFF
J: TRBJ2-3; D: TRBD2; V: TRBV5-1; size: NA; DNA: TGCGCCAGCAGCGCGACTAGCGGGGGCCTAGATACGCAGTATTTT; CDR3: CASSATSGGLDTQYF
J: TRBJ2-1; D: NA; V: TRBV7-9; size: few; DNA: TGTGCCAGCAGCTTAGCGCTGGAGATCTTGAGGAATGAGCAGTTCTTC; CDR3: CASSLALEILRNEQFF